This T cell receptor beta chain appears in the sequencing data of a study of CD8 T cells in ankylosing spondylitis listed by TCRdb under 2017. Background on the whole study: T cell receptor beta repertoires were profiled in healthy donors and ankylosing spondylitis patients so that disease-linked TCR variants could be found. In total, the full study cohort was made up of 108 healthy donors and 25 ankylosing spondylitis patients. Peripheral blood samples were taken, and synovial fluid was additionally collected from ankylosing spondylitis patients. What the research found in general, with its limitations: A TCR beta motif of fewer than 10 highly homologous amino acid variants appeared characteristic of blood from ankylosing spondylitis patients. In peripheral blood, the disease-linked clones were found at relatively low frequencies and had a CD8+ phenotype. Some of the motif variants had been reported before in the synovial fluid and blood of reactive arthritis patients, a finding that suggests common disease-initiation mechanisms. Significant enrichment of the disease-linked clones was reported in matched synovial fluid samples from ankylosing spondylitis patients.

Sequencing took place on an Illumina HiSeq 2500. Quantitative 5'-RACE with molecular barcodes was the method used to prepare the TCR beta libraries. The authors processed their data as follows. A new computational method based on a probabilistic model of VDJ rearrangement was used to identify disease-linked TCR variants. TCRdb reanalyzed the raw reads on its own, using fastp at Q25 for trimming and MiXCR for clone calling, and kept in-frame beta chains. Under each unique CDR3 protein, matching rows form one entry showing the most common genes and DNA. TCRdb, rather than the study authors, made the V and J calls. Counted in this sample were under 250,000 distinct CDR3 sequences; 7.5% to 9.5% of them appeared once. The ten largest clonotypes hold 4.8% of the sample. This clonotype was seen many times. Its antigen is not yet known. No per-base quality is available; no much larger clone lies one base away.

Counted from cysteine to phenylalanine, this CDR3 has 15 amino acids. Just the 45-base CDR3 DNA is kept, in frame starting at base 1. Sequences SGHTA (CDR1) and FQGTGA (CDR2) are obtained from the germline V gene. The V and J ends are trimmed by 3 bases and 0 bases, leaving 10 bases between them. This receptor was taken from a female donor with ankylosing spondylitis or in good health (not recorded which). Here the chain combines TRBV7-3 and TRBJ2-3; the D gene is possibly TRBD2, with 5 bases matching. Sequenced input: blood, either unsorted or a sorted T cell fraction (not recorded which). This receptor carries the CDR3 CASSLEAGSTDTQYF. The sequenced DNA: TGTGCCAGCAGCTTGGAGGCAGGTAGCACAGATACGCAGTATTTT.